These T cell receptor beta chains were read from a single sample in a study of T cell responses to AZD1222 COVID-19 vaccine. Data came from immunoSEQ multiplex PCR; TCRdb stores just in-frame clones and leaves some out. The table records 140,000 or so clones, about 90% of them present only once. The source was peripheral blood, collected 28 days after the second dose of the MenACWY control vaccine. Receptors were obtained from an adult who received the MenACWY meningococcal vaccine as a control. Both conserved end residues are part of each CDR3. The D gene is left open where the match is weak. Where a row states a size, it is once, few, many or the class of an expanded clone; other rows omit it.

J gene: TRBJ2-1; D gene: TRBD2; V gene: TRBV7-3; clone size: .; CDR3 protein: CASSLNSLAVHNEQFF; CDR3 DNA: TGTGCCAGCAGCTTAAATTCGCTAGCGGTTCACAATGAGCAGTTCTTC
J gene: TRBJ1-1; D gene: .; V gene: TRBV11-3; clone size: .; CDR3 protein: CASSLDGGNTEAFF; CDR3 DNA: TGTGCCAGCAGCTTAGATGGGGGGAACACTGAAGCTTTCTTT
J gene: TRBJ1-2; D gene: .; V gene: TRBV5-8; clone size: .; CDR3 protein: CASNPGGVYGYTF; CDR3 DNA: TGTGCCAGCAACCCTGGGGGGGTCTATGGCTACACCTTC
J gene: TRBJ1-2; D gene: .; V gene: TRBV20-1; clone size: .; CDR3 protein: CSGVGSTGYTF; CDR3 DNA: TGCAGTGGGGTTGGGTCAACTGGCTACACCTTC
J gene: TRBJ2-7; D gene: .; V gene: TRBV28; clone size: .; CDR3 protein: CASSYRPGRRTYEQYF; CDR3 DNA: TGTGCCAGCAGTTACCGGCCGGGACGGAGGACCTACGAGCAGTACTTC
J gene: TRBJ2-2; D gene: .; V gene: TRBV4-2; clone size: few; CDR3 protein: CASSQGTITGELFF; CDR3 DNA: TGTGCCAGCAGCCAAGGGACAATCACCGGGGAGCTGTTTTTT
J gene: TRBJ2-4; D gene: .; V gene: TRBV27; clone size: .; CDR3 protein: CASSSTPRTGRENIQYF; CDR3 DNA: TGTGCCAGCAGTTCAACACCACGAACAGGGAGGGAAAACATTCAGTACTTC
J gene: TRBJ1-2; D gene: .; V gene: TRBV12-3/TRBV12-4; clone size: once; CDR3 protein: CASSSTGVYGYTF; CDR3 DNA: TGTGCCAGCAGTTCGACAGGAGTCTATGGCTACACCTTC
J gene: TRBJ1-4; D gene: .; V gene: TRBV7-9; clone size: .; CDR3 protein: CASRSRESFGNEKLFF; CDR3 DNA: TGTGCCAGCAGAAGCAGGGAAAGTTTTGGTAATGAAAAACTGTTTTTT
J gene: TRBJ1-2; D gene: TRBD1; V gene: TRBV6-5; clone size: .; CDR3 protein: CASSSPGQLYGYTF; CDR3 DNA: TGTGCCAGCAGTTCCCCGGGACAGCTGTATGGCTACACCTTC
J gene: TRBJ2-7; D gene: TRBD2; V gene: TRBV27; clone size: .; CDR3 protein: CASSAFRGLAGGEQYF; CDR3 DNA: TGTGCCAGCAGTGCGTTTAGGGGACTAGCGGGAGGAGAGCAGTACTTC
J gene: TRBJ2-5; D gene: TRBD2; V gene: TRBV13; clone size: .; CDR3 protein: CASSSPGGLKTQYF; CDR3 DNA: TGTGCCAGCAGCTCCCCGGGAGGATTGAAGACCCAGTACTTC
J gene: TRBJ2-3; D gene: TRBD1; V gene: TRBV19; clone size: .; CDR3 protein: CASSPGQGTDTQYF; CDR3 DNA: TGTGCCAGCAGCCCGGGACAGGGTACAGATACGCAGTATTTT
J gene: TRBJ1-1; D gene: .; V gene: TRBV9; clone size: .; CDR3 protein: CASSVVGAVNTEAFF; CDR3 DNA: TGTGCCAGCAGCGTAGTCGGGGCAGTCAACACTGAAGCTTTCTTT
J gene: TRBJ1-2; D gene: TRBD1; V gene: TRBV28; clone size: few; CDR3 protein: CASRETGNYGYTF; CDR3 DNA: TGTGCCAGCAGGGAGACAGGGAACTATGGCTACACCTTC
J gene: TRBJ2-2; D gene: TRBD2; V gene: TRBV3-1/TRBV3-2; clone size: .; CDR3 protein: CASSQGGGLNTGELFF; CDR3 DNA: TGTGCCAGCAGCCAAGGCGGGGGGCTCAACACCGGGGAGCTGTTTTTT
J gene: TRBJ2-3; D gene: .; V gene: TRBV29-1; clone size: .; CDR3 protein: CSVPKPGQTSTDTQYF; CDR3 DNA: TGCAGCGTTCCTAAGCCGGGACAAACTAGCACAGATACGCAGTATTTT
J gene: TRBJ1-2; D gene: .; V gene: TRBV3-1/TRBV3-2; clone size: .; CDR3 protein: CASSLKGDYGYTF; CDR3 DNA: TGTGCCAGCAGCCTGAAAGGTGACTATGGCTACACCTTC
J gene: TRBJ1-1; D gene: .; V gene: TRBV6-5; clone size: .; CDR3 protein: CASSYRTDGEAFF; CDR3 DNA: TGTGCCAGCAGTTACAGGACGGACGGTGAAGCTTTCTTT
J gene: TRBJ1-2; D gene: .; V gene: TRBV28; clone size: .; CDR3 protein: CASSLSQGLSYGYTF; CDR3 DNA: TGTGCCAGCAGTTTATCCCAGGGGTTGAGCTATGGCTACACCTTC
J gene: TRBJ1-4; D gene: .; V gene: TRBV18; clone size: .; CDR3 protein: CASSLLGSEKLFF; CDR3 DNA: TGTGCCAGCTCCCTCCTGGGATCTGAAAAACTGTTTTTT
J gene: TRBJ1-5; D gene: TRBD1; V gene: TRBV7-8; clone size: .; CDR3 protein: CASSLGRGPGQPQHF; CDR3 DNA: TGTGCCAGCAGCTTAGGCAGGGGGCCGGGTCAGCCCCAGCATTTT
J gene: TRBJ2-3; D gene: TRBD1; V gene: TRBV7-3; clone size: .; CDR3 protein: CASSSPRGQGASTDTQYF; CDR3 DNA: TGTGCCAGCAGCTCGCCTAGGGGACAGGGGGCGAGCACAGATACGCAGTATTTT
J gene: TRBJ1-1; D gene: .; V gene: TRBV18; clone size: .; CDR3 protein: CASSPPAGMNTEAFF; CDR3 DNA: TGTGCCAGCTCACCACCGGCAGGGATGAACACTGAAGCTTTCTTT
J gene: TRBJ1-6; D gene: .; V gene: TRBV5-1; clone size: .; CDR3 protein: CASSLASGTNSPLHF; CDR3 DNA: TGCGCCAGCAGCTTGGCCTCAGGGACTAATTCACCCCTCCACTTT
J gene: TRBJ1-1; D gene: .; V gene: TRBV19; clone size: .; CDR3 protein: CASSRQGGNMAEAFF; CDR3 DNA: TGTGCCAGTAGTCGACAAGGGGGGAACATGGCTGAAGCTTTCTTT
J gene: TRBJ1-2; D gene: .; V gene: TRBV3-1/TRBV3-2; clone size: .; CDR3 protein: CASSPGGFGYTF; CDR3 DNA: TGTGCCAGCAGCCCGGGGGGCTTTGGCTACACCTTC
J gene: TRBJ2-1; D gene: .; V gene: TRBV7-3; clone size: .; CDR3 protein: CASSLMGLGGEQFF; CDR3 DNA: TGTGCCAGCAGCTTAATGGGGCTAGGGGGTGAGCAGTTCTTC
J gene: TRBJ2-7; D gene: TRBD1; V gene: TRBV5-8; clone size: .; CDR3 protein: CASSFRDSDLSTQQYF; CDR3 DNA: TGTGCCAGCAGCTTCCGGGACAGTGACCTCTCTACGCAGCAGTACTTC
J gene: TRBJ2-6; D gene: .; V gene: TRBV19; clone size: .; CDR3 protein: CASSMVIPRLSSGANVLTF; CDR3 DNA: TGTGCCAGTAGTATGGTAATCCCCCGGCTGAGCTCTGGGGCCAACGTCCTGACTTTC
J gene: TRBJ2-6; D gene: TRBD1; V gene: TRBV7-9; clone size: .; CDR3 protein: CASSIPPGQGSGGANVLTF; CDR3 DNA: TGTGCCAGCAGCATACCGCCGGGACAGGGGAGCGGTGGGGCCAACGTCCTGACTTTC
J gene: TRBJ1-1; D gene: .; V gene: TRBV19; clone size: .; CDR3 protein: CASSLGLEAFF; CDR3 DNA: TGTGCCAGTAGTCTGGGGCTAGAAGCTTTCTTT
J gene: TRBJ2-2; D gene: .; V gene: TRBV29-1; clone size: .; CDR3 protein: CSVEVSGVRGELFF; CDR3 DNA: TGCAGCGTTGAAGTCTCCGGGGTTCGAGGGGAGCTGTTTTTT
J gene: TRBJ2-5; D gene: .; V gene: TRBV19; clone size: .; CDR3 protein: CASSVRDGETQYF; CDR3 DNA: TGTGCCAGCTCCGTGCGGGACGGGGAGACCCAGTACTTC
J gene: TRBJ2-2; D gene: .; V gene: TRBV5-4; clone size: .; CDR3 protein: CASSVNRGGGAGELFF; CDR3 DNA: TGTGCCAGCAGCGTGAACAGGGGGGGTGGAGCCGGGGAGCTGTTTTTT
J gene: TRBJ2-7; D gene: TRBD1; V gene: TRBV7-2; clone size: .; CDR3 protein: CASSFIQGVGYEQYF; CDR3 DNA: TGTGCCAGCAGCTTCATACAGGGGGTGGGCTACGAGCAGTACTTC
J gene: TRBJ1-6; D gene: .; V gene: TRBV5-5; clone size: .; CDR3 protein: CASSLAADIPYNSPLHF; CDR3 DNA: TGTGCCAGCAGCTTGGCCGCGGACATCCCCTATAATTCACCCCTCCACTTT
J gene: TRBJ2-3; D gene: .; V gene: TRBV3-1/TRBV3-2; clone size: .; CDR3 protein: CASSQEFRQGGTDTQYF; CDR3 DNA: TGTGCCAGCAGCCAAGAGTTCCGGCAGGGCGGCACAGATACGCAGTATTTT
J gene: TRBJ2-7; D gene: .; V gene: TRBV20-1; clone size: once; CDR3 protein: CIGHSYEQYF; CDR3 DNA: TGCATCGGCCATTCCTACGAGCAGTACTTC
J gene: TRBJ1-4; D gene: TRBD1; V gene: TRBV5-6; clone size: .; CDR3 protein: CASSLSTGGGRTNEKLFF; CDR3 DNA: TGTGCCAGCAGCTTGTCGACAGGGGGCGGGAGGACTAATGAAAAACTGTTTTTT
J gene: TRBJ2-7; D gene: TRBD1; V gene: TRBV28; clone size: .; CDR3 protein: CASSPDRGTLDEQYF; CDR3 DNA: TGTGCCAGCAGTCCCGACAGGGGGACCCTAGACGAGCAGTACTTC
J gene: TRBJ2-4; D gene: .; V gene: TRBV3-1/TRBV3-2; clone size: .; CDR3 protein: CASSFENIQYF; CDR3 DNA: TGTGCCAGCAGCTTCGAAAACATTCAGTACTTC
J gene: TRBJ1-1; D gene: TRBD1; V gene: TRBV10-3; clone size: .; CDR3 protein: CAISALQGAGTEAFF; CDR3 DNA: TGTGCCATCAGTGCCTTACAGGGGGCTGGCACTGAAGCTTTCTTT
J gene: TRBJ1-2; D gene: .; V gene: TRBV11-2; clone size: .; CDR3 protein: CASSSRLLNYGYTF; CDR3 DNA: TGTGCCAGCAGCTCTCGTCTCCTTAACTATGGCTACACCTTC
J gene: TRBJ1-2; D gene: .; V gene: TRBV9; clone size: .; CDR3 protein: CASSDPGVGYTF; CDR3 DNA: TGTGCCAGCAGCGACCCAGGGGTGGGCTACACCTTC
J gene: TRBJ2-2; D gene: TRBD2; V gene: TRBV7-3; clone size: .; CDR3 protein: CASSESGSRVGTGELFF; CDR3 DNA: TGTGCCAGCAGCGAGAGCGGGAGTAGGGTTGGGACCGGGGAGCTGTTTTTT
J gene: TRBJ1-1; D gene: .; V gene: TRBV19; clone size: .; CDR3 protein: CASSIGLGTEAFF; CDR3 DNA: TGTGCCAGTAGTATAGGCCTGGGAACTGAAGCTTTCTTT